Sequencing of this T cell receptor (beta chain) was carried out in a study of T-cell memory formation after mild COVID-19. V shed 1 base and J shed 2 bases, with 13 bases lying between them. In germline, CDR1 is DFQATT, CDR2 SNEGSKA (reference sequence). The CDR3 sequence is 15 residues long. TCRdb redid the calling of the 5' RACE reads with MiXCR, one entry per CDR3 protein. Among under 550,000 distinct CDR3 sequences listed, approximately 18% were seen once. This clonotype was observed a few times. Sequenced sample: PBMCs or a T cell subset sorted from them (not recorded which). The V and J genes are TRBV20-1 and TRBJ2-3, with a possible D match to TRBD2 (6 bases). The receptor comes from a man between 18 and 35 years old who had mild COVID-19 (a few samples of this study predate the infection). Cell type and time point are not known. CDR3 sequence (DNA): TGCAGTGCTAGAGGGGGGGAAGGGGCCACAGATACGCAGTATTTT. Amino acids: CSARGGEGATDTQYF.